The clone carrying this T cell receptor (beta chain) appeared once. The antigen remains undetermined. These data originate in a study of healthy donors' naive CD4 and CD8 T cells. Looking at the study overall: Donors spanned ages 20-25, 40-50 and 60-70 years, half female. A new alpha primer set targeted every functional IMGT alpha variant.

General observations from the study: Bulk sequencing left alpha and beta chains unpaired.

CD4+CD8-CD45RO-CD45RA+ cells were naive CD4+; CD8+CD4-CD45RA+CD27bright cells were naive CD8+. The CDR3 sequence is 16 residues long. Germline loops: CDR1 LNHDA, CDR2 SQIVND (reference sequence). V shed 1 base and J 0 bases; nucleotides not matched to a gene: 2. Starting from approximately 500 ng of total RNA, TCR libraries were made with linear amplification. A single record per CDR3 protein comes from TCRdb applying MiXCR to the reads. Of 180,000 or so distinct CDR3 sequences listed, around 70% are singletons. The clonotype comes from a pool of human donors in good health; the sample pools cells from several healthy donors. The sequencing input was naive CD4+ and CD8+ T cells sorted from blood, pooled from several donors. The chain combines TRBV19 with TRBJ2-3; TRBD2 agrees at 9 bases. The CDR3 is CASSIGLADSTDTQYF. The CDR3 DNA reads TGTGCCAGTAGTATAGGACTAGCGGATAGCACAGATACGCAGTATTTT.